This T cell receptor (beta chain) was sequenced for a study of blood T cell repertoires in COVID-19 (dated by TCRdb to 2018 to 2021). In the study overall: The collaborator samples originated in the United States, Italy and Spain and spanned the acute and convalescent phases of COVID-19. The prospective study material was composed of cDNA or gDNA derived from T cells, B-cell-depleted T cells, or PBMCs. Deeply sampled blood TCRbeta repertoires from subjects exposed to, actively infected with, or recovered from COVID-19 were included in the dataset. The repertoires were made available in a free public database intended to serve as a resource for research on the immune response to SARS-CoV-2. The samples were drawn from two sources: the first 160 participants of the ongoing ImmuneRACE study, and about 1,300 subjects contributed by 6 global collaborators. The sample metadata nearly always contained a de-identified subject ID, COVID-19 status, age in years and sex. Where HLA class I and class II types were available, the types were taken from metadata supplied by the sample provider, not from assay-based typing. The research as a whole found: The quantity of clinical and demographic metadata differed by source and by participant and was supplied without curation.

The CDR3 goes from the cysteine to the phenylalanine over 15 residues. The sequence is cut down to CDR3 DNA, 45 bases in frame from base 1. The junction shows trimming of 4 bases on V and 6 bases on J, and the gene matches do not reach 6 bases of it. The germline V gene sets CDR1 to SNHLY and CDR2 to FYNNEI. Whole blood was collected in K2EDTA tubes by collaborating institutions according to the institutions' own protocols. Collaborator samples were shipped for TCRbeta analysis as frozen whole blood, isolated PBMCs, or DNA extracted from either sample type. The immunoSEQ Assay, a bias-controlled multiplex PCR, was used to amplify TCRbeta CDR3 regions from genomic DNA. In the source study's methods: Within the assay, amplification of reference gene primers was used to estimate how many nucleated cells each sample contained. To quantify the absolute abundance of each unique TCRbeta CDR3 rearrangement, sequence reads were collapsed and filtered. For each sample, productive Simpson clonality was calculated by taking the square root of Simpson's diversity index across productive rearrangements. TCRdb took this table from immuneACCESS and kept in-frame rearrangements with V and J called. Such tables lack part of the clones; where checked against another copy, unresolved V genes explain under half of the gap, and the rest is unexplained. Clonal size and the V and J genes are those of that table, whereas D and trimming came from the DNA. The sample records roughly 320,000 clones, roughly 85% of which are singletons. The ten largest clones represent 7.2% of the sample.

To note about this clone: Its target antigen remains unknown. Base-call qualities are not available, and no considerably larger clone is one nucleotide away.

What was sequenced was peripheral blood. The chain is assembled from TRBV2 and TRBJ1-6; 7 nucleotides in the junction match TRBD1. The TCR comes from a human donor in a cohort sampled during active COVID-19. The CDR3 protein: CASSGIGTANSPLHF. The DNA is as follows: TGTGCCAGCAGTGGGATCGGGACAGCTAATTCACCCCTCCACTTT.